The 12 T cell receptor beta chains in this list originate from one sample, sequenced in a study of human T cells and chemical hapten exposure. TCRdb redid the calling of the RACE reads with MiXCR, one entry per CDR3 protein. Of some 150,000 distinct CDR3 sequences in the sample, 12% were seen once. As to time point: patch test 2, 6 weeks after DPC sensitization. The treatment here: therapeutic diphenylcyclopropenone sensitization with weekly scalp DPC. The sample in question was whole blood, obtained in connection with sensitization to the hapten diphenylcyclopropenone (DPC). These TCRs come from a woman in her forties or fifties with alopecia areata. Some clones in this sample may be carry-over from other donors' samples.

The V gene is TRBV3-1, the J gene TRBJ1-1; no clear D. CDR1 and CDR2 from the germline V gene are LGHDT and YNNKEL (reference sequence). Between the trimmed V and J ends, which lost 4 bases and 4 bases, there was a span of 16 bases. This CDR3 comprises 15 residues. The CDR3 DNA reads TGTGCCAGCAGCCTCTCGGGAGGCCGATTCACTGAAGCTTTCTTT. Protein sequence: CASSLSGGRFTEAFF.

The genes are TRBV4-3 and TRBJ2-4, with 10 bases aligning to TRBD2. The CDR3 is made up of 16 amino acids. Germline lookup yields CDR1 LGHNA and CDR2 YSLEER. Losses at the gene ends were 4 bases for V and 0 bases for J; bases not matched to a gene: 3. The DNA of the CDR3 is TGCGCCAGCAGCCCCGGGACTAGCGTAGCCAAAAACATTCAGTACTTC. Translated, it gives CASSPGTSVAKNIQYF.

The rearrangement links TRBV7-6 to TRBJ2-5; TRBD1 matches 7 bases. This CDR3 region has 11 residues. CDR1 and CDR2 from the germline V gene are SGHVS and FNYEAQ. The CDR3: CVSRQGETQYF. The CDR3 DNA reads TGTGTCAGTAGACAGGGAGAGACCCAGTACTTC.

This clonotype was detected a few times. The rearrangement uses TRBV6-5 and TRBJ1-1, with D hard to call. CDR1 is MNHEY and CDR2 is SVGAGI in the germline V gene. V was shortened by 2 bases and J by 3 bases, with 7 bases between the two germline ends. This CDR3 has 13 residues. The CDR3 bases are TGTGCCAGCAGTTACATGGAGGACACTGAAGCTTTCTTT. The encoded protein is CASSYMEDTEAFF.

Worth noting for this clonotype: A clone one base away is much larger, so this may be a read error. The chain employs TRBV9 and TRBJ2-1; 10 bases fit TRBD2. Germline V gene lookup returns CDR1 SGDLS and CDR2 YYNGEE. This CDR3 has 18 residues. The CDR3 reads CASIVRTSGWGSYNEQFF. As DNA, the CDR3 is TGTGCCAGCATCGTACGGACTAGCGGATGGGGCTCCTACAATGAGCAGTTCTTC.

In its sample, this clonotype was seen many times. The genes are TRBV7-8 and TRBJ2-7; 7 positions agree with TRBD2. Trimming took 1 base from V and 7 from J; bases not matched to a gene: 10. Germline CDR1 is SGHVS and CDR2 is FQNEAQ. The CDR3 length is 15 residues. Written as DNA, the CDR3 is TGTGCCAGCAGCTTAGTGGTGGGAGGGCCTGGGGAGCAGTACTTC. This codes for CASSLVVGGPGEQYF. The full variable domain, in which reference TRBV7-8 and TRBJ2-7 provide the parts outside the CDR3, is GAGVSQSPRYKVAKRGQDVALRCDPISGHVSLFWYQQALGQGPEFLTYFQNEAQLDKSGLPSDRFFAERPEGSVSTLKIQRTQQEDSAVYLCASSLVVGGPGEQYFGPGTRLTVT.

V is TRBV20-1 and J is TRBJ2-5; 12 bases align to TRBD2. Germline V gives CDR1 DFQATT, CDR2 SNEGSKA (reference sequence). The CDR3 totals 15 residues. Germline trimming cut 3 bases from V and 4 bases from J; bases unmatched to any gene: 6. The CDR3 nucleotides are TGCAGTGCTAGTAAGACTAGCGGGAGTAGAGAGACCCAGTACTTC. Translated, it gives CSASKTSGSRETQYF.

The chain links TRBV12-3 or TRBV12-4 to TRBJ2-7; tentatively, D is TRBD1 or TRBD2 (5 bases each). The CDR3 contains 13 residues. V shed 6 bases and J shed 10 bases, with 19 bases lying between them. The CDR3 DNA reads as TGTGCCAGCAGCCCCCCCGGGACCATCAATCAGTACTTC. The encoded protein is CASSPPGTINQYF.

A few counts support this clonotype. This chain joins TRBV5-1 and TRBJ2-1, with a tentative D call TRBD2 (6 bases). The CDR3 totals 15 residues. The germline V and J ends were trimmed by 4 bases and 6 bases, with 17 bases remaining between them. Per germline, CDR1 SGHRS and CDR2 YFSETQ. The CDR3 loop reads CASSRRTGGGNEQFF. The DNA for the CDR3 is TGCGCCAGCAGCCGGAGGACTGGGGGAGGCAATGAGCAGTTCTTC.

This clonotype has at least ten counts. This chain connects TRBV12-3 or TRBV12-4 to TRBJ2-5; TRBD2 matches at 8 bases. The CDR3 totals 13 residues. V gave up 7 bases and J gave up 5 bases; unmatched junction bases: 6. This CDR3 is CASKRLASETQYF. The CDR3 DNA is TGTGCCAGCAAAAGACTAGCGAGCGAGACCCAGTACTTC.

This clonotype was observed a few times. This CDR3 reads CASSERGYNSPLHF. For the CDR3, the DNA is TGTGCCAGCAGTGAGAGGGGGTATAATTCACCCCTCCACTTT. The chain links TRBV6-1 to TRBJ1-6; TRBD1 might be the D (6 bases). The CDR3 covers 14 residues. Germline CDR1 MNHNS, CDR2 SASEGT. The V end was cut by 3 bases, the J end by 4 bases, with 7 bases between.

The chain joins TRBV20-1 to TRBJ2-5; TRBD2 matches 10 bases. This CDR3 is built from 14 residues. Looked up from germline, CDR1 is DFQATT and CDR2 is SNEGSKA (reference sequence). V shed 5 bases and J 5 bases; nucleotides not matched to a gene: 8. CDR3 region: CSAWASGSSETQYF. CDR3 bases: TGCAGTGCTTGGGCTAGCGGGAGCTCGGAGACCCAGTACTTC.